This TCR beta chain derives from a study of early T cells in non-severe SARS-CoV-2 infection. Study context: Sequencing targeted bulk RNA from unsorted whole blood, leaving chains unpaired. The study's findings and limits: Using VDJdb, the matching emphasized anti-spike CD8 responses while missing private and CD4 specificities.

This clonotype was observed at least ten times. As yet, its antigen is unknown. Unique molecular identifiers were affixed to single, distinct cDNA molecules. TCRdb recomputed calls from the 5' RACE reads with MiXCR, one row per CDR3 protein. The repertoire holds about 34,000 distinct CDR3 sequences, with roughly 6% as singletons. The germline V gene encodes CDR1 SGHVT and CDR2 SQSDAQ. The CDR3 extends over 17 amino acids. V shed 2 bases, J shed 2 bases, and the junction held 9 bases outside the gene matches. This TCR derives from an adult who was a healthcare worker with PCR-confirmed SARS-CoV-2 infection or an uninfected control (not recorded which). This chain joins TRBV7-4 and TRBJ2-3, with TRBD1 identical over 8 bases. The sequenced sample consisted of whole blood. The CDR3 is CASSLRLGDRITDTQYF. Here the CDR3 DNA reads TGTGCCAGCAGCTTAAGGTTAGGGGACAGGATCACAGATACGCAGTATTTT.